Presented here are 24 T cell receptor beta chains from one specimen sequenced in a study of identical twins. One entry per CDR3 protein, called by TCRdb with MiXCR from the 5' RACE reads. The data hold about 1.7 million distinct CDR3 sequences, with under 35% observed a single time. The sample comprised cord blood. These TCRs come from a newborn girl in good health.

This clonotype came up a few times. The chain has TRBV27 and TRBJ2-7; the D gene is possibly TRBD1 (6 bases). The CDR3 spans 13 residues. From germline, CDR1 is MNHEY and CDR2 SMNVEV (reference sequence). With 10 bases removed from V and 1 base from J, the gap between germline ends came to 14 bases. The CDR3 loop reads CATRQVLSYEQYF. CDR3 DNA sequence: TGTGCCACCCGACAGGTTTTGTCCTACGAGCAGTACTTC.

The V and J genes are TRBV27 and TRBJ2-7; TRBD1 matches at 9 bases. The CDR3 sequence is 14 residues long. The ends lost 5 bases at V and 3 bases at J; junction bases unmatched: 5. The V gene's germline CDR1 is MNHEY and CDR2 SMNVEV (reference sequence). CDR3 sequence (DNA): TGTGCCAGCAGTGCTTCGACAGGGGGCTACGAGCAGTACTTC. Translated, it gives CASSASTGGYEQYF.

The V call is TRBV2, the J call TRBJ2-2; 11 positions agree with TRBD1. In germline, CDR1 is SNHLY, CDR2 FYNNEI. Trimming cost V 4 bases and J 4 bases; bases outside gene matches: 2. The CDR3 is made up of 15 amino acids. CDR3 loop: CASSVGTGGTGELFF. The CDR3 DNA is TGTGCCAGCAGTGTGGGGACAGGGGGCACCGGGGAGCTGTTTTTT.

There are many counts of this clonotype. V usage is TRBV12-3 or TRBV12-4 and J usage is TRBJ2-3; TRBD2 matches at 9 bases. The V and J ends lost 3 bases and 0 bases, in that order; junction bases with no gene match: 7. The CDR3 totals 17 residues. The CDR3 nucleotides are TGTGCCAGCAGTTTGTTGACTAGCGGAGCTAGCACAGATACGCAGTATTTT. Amino acids: CASSLLTSGASTDTQYF.

The chain recombines TRBV4-1 with TRBJ2-1; 11 positions match TRBD2. Losses at the gene ends were 0 bases for V and 9 bases for J; bases not matched to a gene: 10. Germline assignment: CDR1 MGHRA and CDR2 YSYEKL. The CDR3 contains 17 residues. CDR3 coding DNA: TGCGCCAGCAGCCAAGATGGGAGTCTAGCGGGAGGTGGTGAGCAGTTCTTC. Translated, it gives CASSQDGSLAGGGEQFF.

This clonotype was found a few times. The chain combines TRBV5-1 with TRBJ1-1; D is uncertain. Germline values: CDR1 SGHRS, CDR2 YFSETQ. The ends were cut back, 0 bases at V and 1 base at J, with 10 bases in the middle. There are 15 residues in the CDR3. The CDR3 DNA reads TGCGCCAGCAGCTTGGTTGTGGGATCGAACACTGAAGCTTTCTTT. Translating gives CASSLVVGSNTEAFF.

The rearrangement joins TRBV4-2 to TRBJ2-7, with D tentatively TRBD2 (6 bases). Germline V gene lookup returns CDR1 LGHNA and CDR2 YNFKEQ. V gave up 1 base and J gave up 7 bases, with 23 bases separating them. This CDR3 has 17 residues. Here the CDR3 reads CASSQVSGEFIYNEQYF. The DNA of the CDR3 is TGTGCCAGCAGCCAAGTTTCGGGGGAGTTCATCTACAATGAGCAGTACTTC.

This chain uses TRBV12-3 or TRBV12-4 with TRBJ2-5, with 7 bases matching TRBD2. This CDR3 comprises 13 residues. With 9 bases clipped from V and 11 bases from J, the junction kept 15 bases outside the gene matches. The CDR3 spells CASERGGGMKQYF. As DNA, the CDR3 is TGTGCCAGTGAACGCGGGGGAGGAATGAAGCAGTACTTC.

The chain is built from TRBV20-1 and TRBJ1-6; 8 bases align to TRBD1. With V trimmed by 3 bases and J by 8 bases, 9 bases remained unmatched. CDR1 and CDR2 from the germline V gene are DFQATT and SNEGSKA (reference sequence). The CDR3 has 15 amino acids. This CDR3 reads CSASAWTGKDSPLHF. The CDR3 nucleotides are TGCAGTGCTAGCGCCTGGACAGGGAAGGATTCACCCCTCCACTTT.

This clonotype was counted only a few times. The chain joins TRBV27 to TRBJ2-1, with D perhaps given as TRBD1 or TRBD2 (5 bases each). Germline assignment: CDR1 MNHEY and CDR2 SMNVEV (reference sequence). The V and J ends lost 6 bases and 7 bases respectively, with 7 bases between them. This CDR3 has 11 residues. CDR3 residues: CASRGENEQFF. CDR3 DNA sequence: TGTGCCAGCAGGGGGGAGAATGAGCAGTTCTTC.

A few counts support this clonotype. This chain connects TRBV4-1 to TRBJ2-3; 8 bases match TRBD2. CDR3 length: 16 amino acids. V was clipped by 1 base and J by 2 bases; unmatched bases: 5. Germline V CDR1 and CDR2: MGHRA, YSYEKL. The CDR3 DNA is TGCGCCAGCAGCCAAGGGGGGACTAGGATCACAGATACGCAGTATTTT. Translation gives CASSQGGTRITDTQYF.

This clonotype was counted only a few times. The gene calls are TRBV6-1 and TRBJ1-2; possibly TRBD1 for D (5 bases). Germline V gene sequence: CDR1 MNHNS, CDR2 SASEGT. V was trimmed by 2 bases and J by 3 bases, leaving 16 bases between them. This CDR3 is built from 16 residues. The CDR3 bases are TGTGCCAGCAGTGAAACGACACTCCGGGACGACTATGGCTACACCTTC. The encoded protein is CASSETTLRDDYGYTF.

The genes are TRBV25-1 and TRBJ2-1; 15 bases map to TRBD2. The CDR3 spans 18 residues. Per the germline V gene, CDR1 is MGHDK and CDR2 is SYGVNS. With V trimmed by 1 base and J by 2 bases, 3 bases remained unmatched. The CDR3 protein is CASSESRTSGGAYNEQFF. In DNA, the CDR3 is TGTGCCAGCAGTGAATCACGGACTAGCGGGGGGGCCTACAATGAGCAGTTCTTC. The full variable domain, rest sourced from reference TRBV25-1 and TRBJ2-1, is EADIYQTPRYLVIGTGKKITLECSQTMGHDKMYWYQQDPGMELHLIHYSYGVNSTEKGDLSSESTVSRIRTEHFPLTLESARPSHTSQYLCASSESRTSGGAYNEQFFGPGTRLTVL.

The chain uses TRBV27 and TRBJ2-5; the match to TRBD1 covers 7 bases. Unmatched junction bases numbered 3, after V lost 1 base and J lost 1 base. Germline V gene lookup returns CDR1 MNHEY and CDR2 SMNVEV (reference sequence). The CDR3 runs to 15 residues. CDR3 loop: CASSLWGQFQETQYF. DNA of the CDR3: TGTGCCAGCAGTTTATGGGGACAGTTCCAAGAGACCCAGTACTTC.

This clonotype was seen many times. V usage is TRBV29-1 and J usage is TRBJ2-7; TRBD2 agrees at 12 bases. Germline trimming cut 4 bases from V and 3 bases from J; bases unmatched to any gene: 1. This CDR3 has 13 amino acids. Germline-derived CDR1 and CDR2 are SQVTM and ANQGSEA. CDR3 in DNA: TGCAGCGTTGGACTAGCGGGAGACTACGAGCAGTACTTC. It specifies CSVGLAGDYEQYF.

This clonotype has just a few counts. The chain joins TRBV12-3 or TRBV12-4 to TRBJ2-7; 12 bases are shared with TRBD2. The CDR3 runs 15 residues. V was pared by 6 bases and J by 6 bases, with 9 bases of the junction left unmatched. Here the CDR3 reads CASRRLAGVSSEQYF. The CDR3, as DNA: TGTGCCAGCAGACGACTAGCGGGAGTTTCATCCGAGCAGTACTTC.

The genes are TRBV10-2 and TRBJ1-1, with TRBD1 as a possible D gene (6 bases). From germline, CDR1 is WSHSY and CDR2 SAAADI. This CDR3 is 13 amino acids long. The CDR3 DNA reads as TGCGGGTCCGGGGACGGGGGGCTTGATGAAGCTTTCTTT. It specifies CGSGDGGLDEAFF.

About this clonotype: This may arise from a read error, as a much more abundant clone is one base away. The V and J genes are TRBV7-2 and TRBJ1-4; no firm D call. The CDR3 loop spans 14 amino acids. Per the germline V gene, CDR1 is SGHTA and CDR2 is FQGNSA. The CDR3 sequence is CASSLVATNEKPFF. For the CDR3, the DNA is TGTGCCAGCAGCTTAGTTGCAACTAATGAAAAACCGTTTTTT.

With respect to this clonotype: Its ends do not fully match the called genes, so a read error is possible. This chain links TRBV7-9 with TRBJ1-6; 7 bases match TRBD1. The germline CDR1 and CDR2 sequences are SEHNR and FQNEAQ (reference sequence). The CDR3 runs to 13 residues. The CDR3 loop reads CASSADRASPPHF. CDR3 nucleotide sequence: TGTGCCAGCAGCGCCGACAGGGCTTCACCCCCCCACTTT.

The genes are TRBV27 and TRBJ2-1; TRBD2 matches at 7 bases. The DNA end favors TRBJ2-7, so the J call may be wrong. CDR1 is MNHEY and CDR2 is SMNVEV in the germline V gene (reference sequence). The CDR3 extends over 16 amino acids. The CDR3, as DNA: TGTGCCAGCAGTTTATGGGGGGGGAGCTCCTACAATGAGCAGTACTTC. Translated: CASSLWGGSSYNEQYF.

This clonotype was seen a handful of times. The chain couples TRBV4-2 to TRBJ1-1, with a weak D call TRBD1 (5 bases). Trimming shortened V by 0 bases and J by 7 bases, and 21 bases separated the two germline ends. The germline gives CDR1 LGHNA, CDR2 YNFKEQ. The length of the CDR3 is 17 residues. Written as DNA, the CDR3 is TGTGCCAGCAGCCAAGAATCCACGGCCGGGGCAGCCTATGAAGCTTTCTTT. The encoded protein is CASSQESTAGAAYEAFF.

The V gene is TRBV3-1, the J gene TRBJ1-5; TRBD1 is a possible D gene (5 bases). Germline CDR1 LGHDT, CDR2 YNNKEL (reference sequence). The CDR3 has 17 amino acids. Between the trimmed V and J ends, which lost 4 bases and 0 bases, there was a span of 16 bases. Here the CDR3 reads CASSRTPKGHSNQPQHF. The CDR3 DNA reads TGTGCCAGCAGCCGTACCCCAAAAGGACATAGCAATCAGCCCCAGCATTTT.

This clonotype was seen many times. The chain joins TRBV10-3 to TRBJ2-7, with a possible D match to TRBD1 (5 bases). Trimming cost V 2 bases and J 6 bases, with 5 bases left between them. The CDR3 extends over 11 amino acids. The V gene's germline CDR1 is ENHRY and CDR2 SYGVKD. The CDR3 nucleotides read TGTGCCATCAGTGAGACAGGCGAGCAGTACTTC. It is translated as CAISETGEQYF.

The rearrangement joins TRBV4-1 to TRBJ2-2; perhaps D is TRBD1 or TRBD2 (6 bases each). Germline CDR1 reads MGHRA; CDR2 reads YSYEKL. The CDR3 has 15 amino acids. The V and J ends lost 2 bases and 5 bases respectively, with 12 bases between them. The CDR3 DNA is TGCGCCAGCAGCCAAAAAGGGGGGTGGACCGGGGAGCTGTTTTTT. Encoded protein: CASSQKGGWTGELFF.